These T cell receptor beta chains were read from a single sample in a study of shared clonotypes between healthy human individuals. Produced via immunoSEQ multiplex PCR; TCRdb's table is partial and in-frame only. The table lists about 1.1 million clones, 70% to 85% of them singletons. Sequencing used memory CD4+ T cells from PBMCs. The receptor source for this set is a man younger than 35 in good health. Some clones in this sample may be carry-over from other donors' samples. CDR3s include the opening cysteine and the closing phenylalanine or tryptophan. The D gene is left open where the match is weak. The listing skips clone size in some rows; elsewhere it reads once, few, many or a size class.

len,j_gene,d_gene,v_gene,abundance,CDR3nt,CDR3aa
15,TRBJ2-7,.,TRBV11-1,.,TGTGCCAGCAGCCCCGGGCCAGGGCAAAACTACGAGCAGTACTTC,CASSPGPGQNYEQYF
15,TRBJ2-5,.,TRBV10-3,.,TGTGCCATCAGGGCCGGTCGGGCTAGCCAGGAGACCCAGTACTTC,CAIRAGRASQETQYF
14,TRBJ2-1,TRBD1,TRBV5-1,.,TGCGCCAGCAGCCAAGGACAGGGGATCTATGAGCAGTTCTTC,CASSQGQGIYEQFF
13,TRBJ2-7,.,TRBV29-1,.,TGCAGCGTTGCGGCAGGGGCCTTCTACGAGCAGTACTTC,CSVAAGAFYEQYF
15,TRBJ1-5,.,TRBV5-4,.,TGTGCCAGCAGCCGCGGTGCAGGGGTCGATCAGCCCCAGCATTTT,CASSRGAGVDQPQHF
14,TRBJ1-5,.,TRBV9,few,TGTGCCAGCAGCGTTTCGGGGTCCTATCAGCCCCAGCATTTT,CASSVSGSYQPQHF
13,TRBJ1-1,.,TRBV27,.,TGTGCCAGCAGTTACCAGGGGAGGACTGAAGCTTTCTTT,CASSYQGRTEAFF
13,TRBJ2-3,.,TRBV7-9,.,TGTGCCAGCAGCTCGGGACTTAAGGATACGCAGTATTTT,CASSSGLKDTQYF
14,TRBJ2-7,TRBD2,TRBV28,.,TGTGCCAGCAGTCTCTTACTAGCGGGAGCCGAGCAGTACTTC,CASSLLLAGAEQYF
18,TRBJ2-1,.,TRBV27,.,TGTGCCAGCAGTTTAGTCCGGCTGTTAGCGGACAATTACAATGAGCAGTTCTTC,CASSLVRLLADNYNEQFF
15,TRBJ2-2,.,TRBV7-2,.,TGTGCCAGCAGCCCCCCCGGGCCCTACACCGGGGAGCTGTTTTTT,CASSPPGPYTGELFF
14,TRBJ2-2,.,TRBV25-1,.,TGTGCCAGCAGTAAAGCGGTAGGCACCGGGGAGCTGTTTTTT,CASSKAVGTGELFF
14,TRBJ2-3,.,TRBV5-5,once,TGTGCCAGCAGCTTGGCTCCGAGCACAGATACGCAGTATTTT,CASSLAPSTDTQYF
14,TRBJ2-5,TRBD2,TRBV2,.,TGTGCCAGCAGTGCGAGGACTAGTGGAGAGACCCAGTACTTC,CASSARTSGETQYF
15,TRBJ2-2,TRBD1,TRBV5-1,.,TGCGCCAGCAGTTCCGGGACAGGGTCTGTCGGGGAGCTGTTTTTT,CASSSGTGSVGELFF
15,TRBJ2-3,TRBD1,TRBV9,.,TGTGCCAGCAGCGTAGATGGGACAGCCCCAGATACGCAGTATTTT,CASSVDGTAPDTQYF
13,TRBJ2-7,.,TRBV7-9,.,TGTGCCAGCACCCTACTTGGCCCTGTGGGGAAGTACTTC,CASTLLGPVGKYF
15,TRBJ1-1,.,TRBV7-6,.,TGTGCCAGCAGCACGAACAGGGATGGGTGGACTGAAGCTTTCTTT,CASSTNRDGWTEAFF
14,TRBJ2-7,TRBD2,TRBV28,.,TGTGCCAGCAGTTTAGGCGGGAGTGTGGACGAGCAGTACTTC,CASSLGGSVDEQYF
17,TRBJ2-3,.,TRBV4-1,.,TGCGCCAGCAGCCAAGACGGCAGCGCTACTAGCACAGATACGCAGTATTTT,CASSQDGSATSTDTQYF
15,TRBJ2-7,.,TRBV6-6,few,TGTGCCAGCAGTTCTTCATTAGGATTCTCCTACGAGCAGTACTTC,CASSSSLGFSYEQYF
16,TRBJ1-1,TRBD1,TRBV5-1,.,TGCGCCAGCAGCTTGGCACAGGGACAGCTAAACACTGAAGCTTTCTTT,CASSLAQGQLNTEAFF